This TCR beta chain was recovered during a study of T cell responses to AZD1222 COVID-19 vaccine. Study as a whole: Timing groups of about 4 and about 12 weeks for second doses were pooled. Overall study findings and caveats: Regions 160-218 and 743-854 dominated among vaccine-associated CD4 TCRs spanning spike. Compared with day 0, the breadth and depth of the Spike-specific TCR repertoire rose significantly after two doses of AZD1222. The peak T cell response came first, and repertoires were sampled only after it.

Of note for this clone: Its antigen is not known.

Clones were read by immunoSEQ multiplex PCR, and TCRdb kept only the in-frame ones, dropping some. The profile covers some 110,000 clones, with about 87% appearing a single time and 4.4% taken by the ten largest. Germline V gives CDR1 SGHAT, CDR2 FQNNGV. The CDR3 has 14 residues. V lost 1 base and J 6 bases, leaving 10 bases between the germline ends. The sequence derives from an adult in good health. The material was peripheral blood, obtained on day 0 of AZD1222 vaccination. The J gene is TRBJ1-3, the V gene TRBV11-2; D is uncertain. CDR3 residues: CASSLGQAQNTIYF. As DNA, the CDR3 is TGTGCCAGCAGCTTAGGTCAGGCTCAAAACACCATATATTTT.